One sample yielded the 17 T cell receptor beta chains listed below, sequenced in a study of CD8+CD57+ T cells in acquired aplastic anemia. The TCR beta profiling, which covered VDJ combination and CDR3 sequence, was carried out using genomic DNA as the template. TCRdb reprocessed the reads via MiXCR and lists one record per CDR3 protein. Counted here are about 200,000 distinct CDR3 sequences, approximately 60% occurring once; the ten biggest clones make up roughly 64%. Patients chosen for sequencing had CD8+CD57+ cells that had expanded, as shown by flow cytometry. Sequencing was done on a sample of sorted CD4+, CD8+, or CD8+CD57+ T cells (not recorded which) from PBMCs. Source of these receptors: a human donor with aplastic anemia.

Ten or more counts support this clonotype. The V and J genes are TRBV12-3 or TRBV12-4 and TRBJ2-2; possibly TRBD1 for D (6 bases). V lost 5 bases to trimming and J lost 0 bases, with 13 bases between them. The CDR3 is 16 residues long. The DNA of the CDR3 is TGTGCCAGCAGTCCCACCGGGACATCGAACACCGGGGAGCTGTTTTTT. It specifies CASSPTGTSNTGELFF.

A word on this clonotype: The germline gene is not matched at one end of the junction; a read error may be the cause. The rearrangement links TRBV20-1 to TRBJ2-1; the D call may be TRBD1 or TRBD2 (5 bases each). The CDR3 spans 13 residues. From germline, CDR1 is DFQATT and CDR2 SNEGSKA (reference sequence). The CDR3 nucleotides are TGCAGTCCTAGTAATCCGGGGACGAATGAGCAGTTCTTC. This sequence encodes CSPSNPGTNEQFF.

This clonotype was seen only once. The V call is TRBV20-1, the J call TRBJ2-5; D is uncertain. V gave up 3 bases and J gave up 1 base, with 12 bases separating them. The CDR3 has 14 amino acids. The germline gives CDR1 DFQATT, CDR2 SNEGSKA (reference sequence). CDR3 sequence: CSASLETPQETQYF. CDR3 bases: TGCAGTGCTAGTCTCGAGACACCCCAAGAGACCCAGTACTTC.

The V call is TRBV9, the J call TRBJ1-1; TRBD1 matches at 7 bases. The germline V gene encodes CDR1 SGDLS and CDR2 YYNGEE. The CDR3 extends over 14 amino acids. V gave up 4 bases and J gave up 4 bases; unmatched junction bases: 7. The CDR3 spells CASSTHDRVTEAFF. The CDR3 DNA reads TGTGCCAGCAGCACCCATGACAGGGTCACTGAAGCTTTCTTT.

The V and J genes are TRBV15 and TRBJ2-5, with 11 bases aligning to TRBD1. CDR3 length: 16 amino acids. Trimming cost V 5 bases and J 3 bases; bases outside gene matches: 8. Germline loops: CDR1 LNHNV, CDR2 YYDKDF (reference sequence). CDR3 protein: CATSGPGTGGKETQYF. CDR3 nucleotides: TGTGCCACCAGCGGTCCCGGGACAGGGGGTAAAGAGACCCAGTACTTC. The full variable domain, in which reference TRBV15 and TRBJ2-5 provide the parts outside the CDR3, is DAMVIQNPRYQVTQFGKPVTLSCSQTLNHNVMYWYQQKSSQAPKLLFHYYDKDFNNEADTPDNFQSRRPNTSFCFLDIRSPGLGDTAMYLCATSGPGTGGKETQYFGPGTRLLVL.

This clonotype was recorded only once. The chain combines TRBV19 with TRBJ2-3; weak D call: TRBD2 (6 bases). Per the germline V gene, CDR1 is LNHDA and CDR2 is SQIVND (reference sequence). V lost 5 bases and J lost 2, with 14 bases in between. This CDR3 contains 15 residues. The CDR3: CASSPPGVLTDTQYF. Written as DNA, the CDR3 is TGTGCCAGTAGTCCGCCGGGAGTTCTCACAGATACGCAGTATTTT.

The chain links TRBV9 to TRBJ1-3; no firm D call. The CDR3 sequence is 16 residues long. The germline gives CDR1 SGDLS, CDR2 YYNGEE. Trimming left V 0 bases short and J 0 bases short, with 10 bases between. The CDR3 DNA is TGTGCCAGCAGCGTAGCGTCAGGCCGCTCTGGAAACACCATATATTTT. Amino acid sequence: CASSVASGRSGNTIYF.

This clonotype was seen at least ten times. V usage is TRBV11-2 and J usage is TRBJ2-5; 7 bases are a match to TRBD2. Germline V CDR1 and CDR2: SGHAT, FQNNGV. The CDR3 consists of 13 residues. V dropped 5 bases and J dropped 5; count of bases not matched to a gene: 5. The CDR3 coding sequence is TGTGCCAGCAGCCCGCGGGGGAAGGAGACCCAGTACTTC. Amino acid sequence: CASSPRGKETQYF.

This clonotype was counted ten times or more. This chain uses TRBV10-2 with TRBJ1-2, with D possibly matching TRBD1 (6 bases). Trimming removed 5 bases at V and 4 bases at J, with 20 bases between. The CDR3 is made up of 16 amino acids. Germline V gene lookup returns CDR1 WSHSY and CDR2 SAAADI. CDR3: CASSTWGGPDLYGYTF. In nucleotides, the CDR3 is TGCGCCAGCAGTACTTGGGGGGGGCCGGACCTCTATGGCTACACCTTC.

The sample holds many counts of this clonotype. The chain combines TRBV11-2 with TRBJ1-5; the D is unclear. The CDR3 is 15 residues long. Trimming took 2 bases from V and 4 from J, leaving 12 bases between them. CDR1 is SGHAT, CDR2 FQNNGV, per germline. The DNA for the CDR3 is TGTGCCAGCAGCTTATCTGCATGGAAAAATCAGCCCCAGCATTTT. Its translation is CASSLSAWKNQPQHF.

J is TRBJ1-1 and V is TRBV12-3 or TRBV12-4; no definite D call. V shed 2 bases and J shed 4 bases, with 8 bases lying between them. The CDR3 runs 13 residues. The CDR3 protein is CASSLTDGTEAFF. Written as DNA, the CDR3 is TGTGCCAGCAGTTTAACGGATGGCACTGAAGCTTTCTTT.

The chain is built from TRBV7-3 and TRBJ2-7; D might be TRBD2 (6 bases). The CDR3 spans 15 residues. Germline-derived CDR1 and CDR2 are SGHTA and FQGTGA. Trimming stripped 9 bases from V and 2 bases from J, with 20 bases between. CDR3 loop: CASRFAQGGTYEQYF. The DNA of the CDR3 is TGTGCCAGTAGATTTGCCCAGGGCGGGACCTACGAGCAGTACTTC. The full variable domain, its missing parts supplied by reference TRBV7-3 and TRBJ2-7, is GAGVSQTPSNKVTEKGKYVELRCDPISGHTALYWYRQSLGQGPEFLIYFQGTGAADDSGLPNDRFFAVRPEGSVSTLKIQRTERGDSAVYLCASRFAQGGTYEQYFGPGTRLTVT.

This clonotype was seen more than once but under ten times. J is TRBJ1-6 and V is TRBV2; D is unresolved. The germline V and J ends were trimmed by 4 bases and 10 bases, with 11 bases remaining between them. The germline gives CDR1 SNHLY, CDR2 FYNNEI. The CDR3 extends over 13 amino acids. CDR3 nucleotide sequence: TGTGCCAGCAGTGCTCACTCGGCGTCACCCCTCCACTTT. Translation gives CASSAHSASPLHF.

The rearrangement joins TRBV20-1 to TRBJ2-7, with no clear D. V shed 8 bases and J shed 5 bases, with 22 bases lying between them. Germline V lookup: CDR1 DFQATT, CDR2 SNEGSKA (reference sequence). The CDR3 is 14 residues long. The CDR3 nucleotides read TGCAGTACTAAGGACGGAAGCCGGCTCGACGAGCAGTACTTC. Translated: CSTKDGSRLDEQYF.

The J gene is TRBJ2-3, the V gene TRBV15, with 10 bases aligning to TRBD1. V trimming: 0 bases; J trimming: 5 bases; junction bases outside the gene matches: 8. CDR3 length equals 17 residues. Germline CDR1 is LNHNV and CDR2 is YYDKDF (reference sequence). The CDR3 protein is CATSREVDRGRQDTQYF. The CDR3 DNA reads TGTGCCACCAGCAGAGAGGTTGACAGGGGGCGTCAAGATACGCAGTATTTT.

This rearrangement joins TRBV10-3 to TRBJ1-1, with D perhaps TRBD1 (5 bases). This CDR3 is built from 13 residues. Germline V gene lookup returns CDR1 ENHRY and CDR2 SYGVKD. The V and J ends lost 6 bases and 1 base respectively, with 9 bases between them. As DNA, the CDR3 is TGTGCCATCAGGCAGGGCGGGAACACTGAAGCTTTCTTT. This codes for CAIRQGGNTEAFF.

The chain's CDR3 is CASSLAPLAKASEQYF. The CDR3 DNA follows: TGTGCCAGCAGCTTGGCCCCACTAGCGAAAGCGTCCGAGCAGTACTTC. The chain carries TRBV7-9 and TRBJ2-7; 7 nucleotides agree with TRBD2. The CDR3 is 16 residues long. V lost 3 bases to trimming and J lost 6 bases; unmatched junction nucleotides: 14. Per germline, CDR1 SEHNR and CDR2 FQNEAQ (reference sequence).